Shown below are 23 T cell receptor beta chains from a single sample sequenced in a study of beta chain features in type 1 diabetes listed by TCRdb under 2018. Study-level results and caveats: In all four CD4+ subsets, TCRB CDR3 length was moderately but significantly shorter in type 1 diabetes patients.

No antigen has been identified for these receptors. Libraries were built with the immunoSEQ multiplex PCR assay. The entire amount of isolated RNA was reverse transcribed using the High Capacity cDNA Reverse Transcription Kit, so the sequenced TCRB transcripts were expressed ones. Not all clones reach the TCRdb copy of this immuneACCESS table, which keeps in-frame sequences only. Checked studies attribute under half of the gap to unresolved V genes and leave the rest unexplained. The sample contains around 250,000 clones, over 11% of them found a single time. In total, the top ten clones hold roughly 0.02% of the sample. Sequences were obtained from naive CD4+ T cells from blood. This specimen's cell subset or site label, per the study, means: true naive CD4+ T cells. These receptors originate from a man younger than 40 with type 1 diabetes.

J is TRBJ2-3 and V is TRBV9, with D maybe TRBD2 (6 bases). Germline lookup yields CDR1 SGDLS and CDR2 YYNGEE. The CDR3 totals 15 residues. The V gene lost 0 bases and the J gene lost 2 bases, with 10 bases spanning the gap. In DNA, the CDR3 is TGTGCCAGCAGCGTAGCGGCGGGGTACACAGATACGCAGTATTTT. Translation gives CASSVAAGYTDTQYF.

The chain links TRBV6-5 to TRBJ1-4; the D gene is possibly TRBD1 (6 bases). The CDR3 has 15 amino acids. The V gene's germline CDR1 is MNHEY and CDR2 SVGAGI. Trimming took 4 bases from V and 2 from J, leaving 11 bases between them. The CDR3 sequence: CASSSVRGTNEKLFF. For the CDR3, the DNA is TGTGCCAGCAGTTCCGTCAGGGGCACTAATGAAAAACTGTTTTTT.

This clone was detected only a few times. This chain links TRBV9 with TRBJ2-5; TRBD2 matches at 7 bases. Germline V lookup: CDR1 SGDLS, CDR2 YYNGEE. V gave up 6 bases and J gave up 1 base; unmatched junction bases: 9. The CDR3 runs 15 residues. CDR3 in amino acids: CASTTGAGVQETQYF. DNA of the CDR3: TGTGCCAGCACCACGGGTGCGGGAGTCCAAGAGACCCAGTACTTC.

This clone was picked up a small number of times. The chain carries TRBV29-1 and TRBJ2-1; weak D call: TRBD1 (6 bases). V lost 4 bases and J 4 bases, leaving 26 bases between the germline ends. This CDR3 has 18 residues. Germline V lookup: CDR1 SQVTM, CDR2 ANQGSEA. The CDR3 nucleotides are TGCAGCGTTGGTCGTCGGCAGGGGAAGAATAGGAGGTACAATGAGCAGTTCTTC. This gives the protein CSVGRRQGKNRRYNEQFF.

This clone was recorded a few times. The rearrangement links TRBV10-3 to TRBJ2-7; D unresolved. The V end lost 4 bases, the J end lost 4 bases, and 8 bases lay between the germline ends. Germline V CDR1 and CDR2: ENHRY, SYGVKD. The CDR3 loop spans 12 amino acids. The DNA for the CDR3 is TGTGCCATCAGTGGAAACAGATACGAGCAGTACTTC. Protein sequence: CAISGNRYEQYF.

The J gene is TRBJ1-1, the V gene TRBV2, with D hard to call. Germline CDR1 SNHLY, CDR2 FYNNEI. CDR3 length equals 14 residues. V was cut by 4 bases and J by 0 bases, with 9 bases left in between. CDR3 region: CASSGSGVNTEAFF. DNA of the CDR3: TGTGCCAGCAGTGGTTCCGGGGTGAACACTGAAGCTTTCTTT.

The V call is TRBV29-1, the J call TRBJ1-6; 8 bases line up with TRBD1. J was trimmed by 8 bases and V by 7 bases; bases with no gene match: 7. The CDR3 consists of 13 residues. CDR1 is SQVTM and CDR2 is ANQGSEA in the germline V gene. In nucleotides, the CDR3 is TGCAGCGCCACGCGACAGGGGCATTCACCCCTCCACTTT. It yields the protein CSATRQGHSPLHF.

In this sample, this clone turned up a few times. The chain uses TRBV5-1 and TRBJ2-7; 12 bases line up with TRBD2. The CDR3 spans 17 residues. V lost 3 bases to trimming and J lost 5 bases; unmatched junction nucleotides: 12. Germline CDR1 SGHRS, CDR2 YFSETQ. CDR3 nucleotides: TGCGCCAGCAGCTCTGGACTAGCGGGACCAGGAACGGACGAGCAGTACTTC. Protein sequence: CASSSGLAGPGTDEQYF.

This sequence joins TRBV5-1 and TRBJ2-7; TRBD1 is a possible D gene (5 bases). V gave up 0 bases and J gave up 1 base, with 11 bases separating them. CDR3 length equals 15 residues. Germline-derived CDR1 and CDR2 are SGHRS and YFSETQ. CDR3 in amino acids: CASSLEGFGSYEQYF. DNA of the CDR3: TGCGCCAGCAGCTTGGAGGGGTTTGGGTCCTACGAGCAGTACTTC.

This chain connects TRBV19 to TRBJ2-3; TRBD2 matches 8 bases. The germline CDR1 and CDR2 sequences are LNHDA and SQIVND (reference sequence). CDR3 length: 15 residues. V was clipped by 5 bases and J by 0 bases; unmatched bases: 4. In DNA, the CDR3 is TGTGCCAGTAGTGGCGCTAGCGGGAGCACAGATACGCAGTATTTT. This encodes CASSGASGSTDTQYF.

This sequence joins TRBV7-2 and TRBJ1-3; D is possibly TRBD1 (5 bases). Germline CDR1 SGHTA, CDR2 FQGNSA. The CDR3 runs 15 residues. The V gene lost 1 base and the J gene lost 8 bases, with 15 bases spanning the gap. In DNA form, the CDR3 reads TGTGCCAGCAGCTTAGATGGACATCCTGGGGACACCATATATTTT. This sequence encodes CASSLDGHPGDTIYF.

This clone was seen a few times. This chain connects TRBV4-2 to TRBJ2-5, with TRBD2 matching over 10 bases. The J segment lost 1 base and the V segment lost 4 bases, leaving 12 bases of the junction unmatched. Per the germline V gene, CDR1 is LGHNA and CDR2 is YNFKEQ. This CDR3 contains 18 residues. The CDR3 spells CASSLKVTAGGPQETQYF. The CDR3 DNA sequence: TGTGCCAGCAGCCTCAAGGTGACAGCGGGAGGGCCCCAAGAGACCCAGTACTTC.

CDR3 DNA sequence: TGTGCCAGCAGCTTAGGGGAAAGGGGTACTGAAGCTTTCTTT. This codes for CASSLGERGTEAFF. The chain is built from TRBV11-2 and TRBJ1-1, with a possible D match to TRBD1 (5 bases). The CDR3 runs 14 residues. Between the trimmed V and J ends, which lost 1 base and 5 bases, there was a span of 11 bases. Germline V lookup: CDR1 SGHAT, CDR2 FQNNGV.

The J gene is TRBJ2-1, the V gene TRBV13, with 8 bases identical to TRBD1. Trimming cost V 5 bases and J 3 bases; bases outside gene matches: 6. The CDR3 length is 15 residues. Germline CDR1 and CDR2: PRHDT and FYEKMQ (reference sequence). CDR3 coding DNA: TGTGCCAGCAGCATGCGGACAGGGTTCTACAATGAGCAGTTCTTC. Its translation is CASSMRTGFYNEQFF.

The chain uses TRBV7-9 and TRBJ1-4; 8 bases align to TRBD1. This CDR3 is built from 16 residues. From germline, CDR1 is SEHNR and CDR2 FQNEAQ (reference sequence). Losses at the gene ends were 5 bases for V and 2 bases for J; bases not matched to a gene: 7. This CDR3 is CASSRRQGLTNEKLFF. In nucleotides, the CDR3 is TGTGCCAGCAGCCGGCGACAGGGGTTGACTAATGAAAAACTGTTTTTT. The full variable domain, rest sourced from reference TRBV7-9 and TRBJ1-4, is DTGVSQNPRHKITKRGQNVTFRCDPISEHNRLYWYRQTLGQGPEFLTYFQNEAQLEKSRLLSDRFSAERPKGSFSTLEIQRTEQGDSAMYLCASSRRQGLTNEKLFFGSGTQLSVL.

The rearrangement uses TRBV7-2 and TRBJ2-1, with TRBD1 matching over 10 bases. V was pared by 5 bases and J by 8 bases, with 6 bases of the junction left unmatched. From germline, CDR1 is SGHTA and CDR2 FQGNSA. The CDR3 covers 14 residues. CDR3: CASSAGQGMHEQFF. The CDR3 DNA follows: TGTGCCAGCAGCGCGGGACAGGGGATGCATGAGCAGTTCTTC.

The chain combines TRBV18 with TRBJ1-5; D is unclear. Germline CDR1 is KGHSH and CDR2 is LQKENI. The CDR3 loop spans 13 amino acids. V was clipped by 2 bases and J by 7 bases, with 9 bases between them. DNA for the CDR3: TGTGCCAGCTCACCAGAGACACAACAGCCCCAGCATTTT. It is translated as CASSPETQQPQHF.

V usage is TRBV19 and J usage is TRBJ1-1; 10 bases are shared with TRBD1. V trimming: 3 bases; J trimming: 0 bases; junction bases outside the gene matches: 4. Germline CDR1 is LNHDA and CDR2 is SQIVND (reference sequence). The CDR3 length is 16 residues. DNA for the CDR3: TGTGCCAGTAGTATGGGGACAGGGGCCATGAACACTGAAGCTTTCTTT. Amino acid sequence: CASSMGTGAMNTEAFF.

This sequence joins TRBV11-3 and TRBJ2-1, with 9 positions matching TRBD2. The germline V gene has CDR1 SGHNT and CDR2 YENEEA. The CDR3 totals 16 residues. Unmatched junction bases numbered 4, after V lost 1 base and J lost 3 bases. The CDR3 reads CASSLGASGIYNEQFF. CDR3 sequence (DNA): TGTGCCAGCAGCTTAGGGGCTAGCGGGATCTACAATGAGCAGTTCTTC.

This clone was found a few times. This chain links TRBV28 with TRBJ2-2; D unclear. This CDR3 contains 13 residues. Trimming took off 6 bases at V and 5 bases at J, with 10 bases between the two ends. Germline loops: CDR1 MDHEN, CDR2 SYDVKM. The chain's CDR3 is CASRPTVTGELFF. The CDR3 DNA reads as TGTGCCAGCAGGCCTACAGTAACCGGGGAGCTGTTTTTT.

The CDR3: CASSHWLAGIYEQFF. In DNA form, the CDR3 reads TGTGCCAGCAGCCACTGGCTAGCGGGTATCTATGAGCAGTTCTTC. The rearrangement links TRBV7-9 to TRBJ2-1, with 8 nucleotides matching TRBD2. V lost 5 bases, J lost 8 bases, and 11 bases stayed unmatched. The CDR3 contains 15 residues. From germline, CDR1 is SEHNR and CDR2 FQNEAQ (reference sequence).

J is TRBJ2-3 and V is TRBV25-1; 9 bases fit TRBD2. V gave up 3 bases and J gave up 4 bases; unmatched junction bases: 2. This CDR3 is built from 14 residues. Germline V gives CDR1 MGHDK, CDR2 SYGVNS. The CDR3 sequence: CASSDSGGPDTQYF. The CDR3 DNA sequence: TGTGCCAGCAGTGATAGCGGGGGCCCAGATACGCAGTATTTT.

A few counts support this clone. The chain uses TRBV18 and TRBJ1-6; no definite D call. Germline values: CDR1 KGHSH, CDR2 LQKENI. Trimming left V 4 bases short and J 9 bases short, with 16 bases between. CDR3 length: 15 amino acids. The CDR3 region has the DNA TGTGCCAGCTCACAGCGGGCCGGGGATGGTTCACCCCTCCACTTT. Translation gives CASSQRAGDGSPLHF. The full variable domain, rest sourced from reference TRBV18 and TRBJ1-6, is NAGVMQNPRHLVRRRGQEARLRCSPMKGHSHVYWYRQLPEEGLKFMVYLQKENIIDESGMPKERFSAEFPKEGPSILRIQQVVRGDSAAYFCASSQRAGDGSPLHFGNGTRLTVT.